These T cell receptor beta chains were read from a single sample in a study of T cells in Graves' hyperthyroidism and ophthalmopathy. TCRdb re-called the multiplex PCR reads with MiXCR, one entry per CDR3 protein. This table holds about 460,000 distinct CDR3 sequences, under 25% found once. Input material: blood. Receptors originate from a woman aged 70-85 years with Graves' ophthalmopathy. The CDR3 runs from the conserved cysteine through the conserved F or W. D genes are given only for firm matches. Size is omitted from some rows. Given values are once, few, many or a class for expanded clones.

J	D	V	size	CDR3	DNA
TRBJ2-7	TRBD1	TRBV29-1	-	CSVRRTGYEQYF	TGCAGCGTCCGACGGACAGGGTACGAGCAGTACTTC
TRBJ1-2	-	TRBV7-2	many	CASSPVRATNYGYTF	TGTGCCAGCAGCCCAGTCAGGGCTACTAACTATGGCTACACCTTC
TRBJ1-4	-	TRBV28	many	CASSLGDKDEKLFF	TGTGCCAGCAGTTTAGGGGATAAAGATGAAAAACTGTTTTTT
TRBJ2-3	TRBD2	TRBV20-1	few	CSGLAGGPKSDTQYF	TGCAGTGGTTTGGCGGGAGGGCCGAAATCAGATACGCAGTATTTT
TRBJ2-3	TRBD2	TRBV10-1	-	CASSTGLAGGTDTQYF	TGCGCCAGCAGTACGGGACTAGCGGGTGGCACAGATACGCAGTATTTT
TRBJ2-5	-	TRBV29-1	few	CSAAPGAETQYF	TGCAGCGCTGCACCGGGGGCGGAGACCCAGTACTTC
TRBJ2-7	TRBD2	TRBV3-1	-	CASSQTSGGAYEQYF	TGTGCCAGCAGTCAAACTAGCGGGGGGGCCTACGAGCAGTACTTC
TRBJ1-2	-	TRBV10-3	few	CAISRAGDGYTF	TGTGCCATCAGCCGCGCAGGGGATGGCTACACCTTC
TRBJ2-1	TRBD1	TRBV20-1	-	CSARTGGQAGQFF	TGCAGTGCTAGGACAGGGGGCCAGGCGGGGCAGTTCTTC
TRBJ1-2	-	TRBV30	few	CAWSRPSRGYTF	TGTGCCTGGAGTCGTCCGTCTCGAGGCTACACCTTC
TRBJ2-3	TRBD2	TRBV9	-	CASSQVLRGRGTDTQYF	TGTGCCAGCAGCCAAGTCCTGCGCGGGAGAGGTACAGATACGCAGTATTTT
TRBJ2-2	-	TRBV9	few	CASSVVVSGNTGELFF	TGTGCCAGCAGCGTAGTGGTTAGCGGGAACACCGGGGAGCTGTTTTTT
TRBJ1-1	-	TRBV30	-	CAWSGGLKEAFF	TGTGCCTGGAGTGGGGGTTTGAAAGAAGCTTTCTTT
TRBJ2-5	-	TRBV10-3	many	CAISLTGSETQYF	TGTGCCATCAGCCTAACAGGGTCGGAGACCCAGTACTTC
TRBJ2-7	TRBD1	TRBV5-1	few	CASSHGQGRYEQYF	TGCGCCAGCAGCCACGGACAGGGGCGCTACGAGCAGTACTTC
TRBJ2-3	-	TRBV4-3	few	CASSQVLSGVVTDTQYF	TGCGCCAGCAGCCAAGTACTTTCCGGGGTCGTCACAGATACGCAGTATTTT
TRBJ1-1	-	TRBV2	-	CASSYSRDRNTEAFF	TGTGCCAGCAGTTACTCCAGGGACCGGAACACTGAAGCTTTCTTT
TRBJ1-1	-	TRBV28	many	CASIGGTGGPEAFF	TGTGCCAGCATAGGCGGCACCGGGGGCCCTGAAGCTTTCTTT
TRBJ1-2	-	TRBV5-6	few	CASSGFSGKQRGYTF	TGTGCCAGCAGCGGATTCTCAGGGAAGCAGCGTGGCTACACCTTC
TRBJ2-1	TRBD2	TRBV5-1	-	CASSLPSGSYNEQFF	TGCGCCAGCAGCTTGCCTAGCGGCTCCTACAATGAGCAGTTCTTC
TRBJ1-5	-	TRBV12-3/TRBV12-4	few	CASRRRGGGMGNQPQHF	TGTGCCAGCAGACGAAGGGGGGGGGGGATGGGCAATCAGCCCCAGCATTTT
TRBJ1-1	-	TRBV6-1	-	CASSFRSRSEAFF	TGTGCCAGCAGCTTCCGGTCGAGATCTGAAGCTTTCTTT
TRBJ2-1	TRBD2	TRBV4-1	-	CASSQAPTSGNYNEQFF	TGCGCCAGCAGCCAAGCGCCCACTAGCGGGAATTACAATGAGCAGTTCTTC
TRBJ2-3	TRBD2	TRBV4-1	-	CASSPLAGGPDDTQYF	TGCGCCAGCAGCCCCCTCGCGGGAGGGCCGGATGATACGCAGTATTTT
TRBJ1-2	TRBD1	TRBV28	many	CASRRTGFYGYTF	TGTGCCAGCAGGAGGACAGGGTTCTATGGCTACACCTTC
TRBJ2-5	-	TRBV15	many	CATSRVDHQYF	TGTGCCACCAGCAGAGTCGACCACCAGTACTTC
TRBJ2-1	-	TRBV20-1	many	CSASVLALEQFF	TGCAGTGCTAGTGTCTTAGCGCTTGAGCAGTTCTTC
TRBJ1-2	-	TRBV28	many	CASTFPGGQYNYGYTF	TGTGCCAGCACTTTCCCGGGCGGACAGTATAACTATGGCTACACCTTC
TRBJ2-7	-	TRBV6-2/TRBV6-3	-	CASSPLVGDTYEQYF	TGTGCCAGCAGTCCCCTCGTGGGAGATACCTACGAGCAGTACTTC
TRBJ1-1	TRBD1	TRBV11-2	few	CASSSTKGGTIKNTEAFF	TGTGCCAGCAGCTCTACCAAAGGGGGCACGATCAAGAACACTGAAGCTTTCTTT
TRBJ2-3	TRBD2	TRBV20-1	-	CSARDSGGSTDTQYF	TGCAGTGCTAGAGATTCCGGGGGGAGTACAGATACGCAGTATTTT
TRBJ1-6	-	TRBV19	-	CASSITGGRRDYNSPLHF	TGTGCCAGTAGTATAACCGGGGGACGGAGAGACTATAATTCACCCCTCCACTTT
TRBJ1-3	TRBD1	TRBV18	few	CASSPKTGISGNTIYF	TGTGCCAGCTCACCAAAGACAGGGATCTCTGGAAACACCATATATTTT
TRBJ2-7	TRBD2	TRBV7-8	-	CASSLGLSGSGYEQYF	TGTGCCAGCAGCTTAGGCCTTAGCGGGAGTGGGTACGAGCAGTACTTC
TRBJ2-5	TRBD2	TRBV3-1	many	CASSQTGGGAETQYF	TGTGCCAGCAGCCAAACCGGCGGGGGAGCGGAGACCCAGTACTTC
TRBJ1-6	-	TRBV6-1	-	CASRGWGEEFTLHF	TGTGCCAGCAGGGGGTGGGGTGAAGAATTCACCCTCCACTTT
TRBJ1-2	-	TRBV24-1	few	CATSDPGYGYTF	TGTGCCACCAGTGATCCGGGGTATGGCTACACCTTC
TRBJ1-2	-	TRBV6-1	few	CASSSSRTAVANYGYTF	TGTGCCAGCAGTTCTAGCCGAACGGCCGTAGCTAACTATGGCTACACCTTC
TRBJ2-1	-	TRBV20-1	-	CSARTGIRSYNEQFF	TGCAGTGCGAGAACAGGGATTCGGTCCTACAATGAGCAGTTCTTC
TRBJ2-2	-	TRBV6-6	-	CASSYSPGSGAGELFF	TGTGCCAGCAGTTACTCTCCCGGCAGTGGGGCTGGGGAGCTGTTTTTT
TRBJ2-1	TRBD2	TRBV12-3/TRBV12-4	many	CASVFRGWGGSGRPYNEQFF	TGTGCCAGCGTGTTTCGGGGTTGGGGTGGTAGCGGGAGACCCTACAATGAGCAGTTCTTC
TRBJ2-4	-	TRBV6-1	many	CASSSPGSLAKNIQYF	TGTGCCAGCAGTAGCCCGGGATCTCTAGCCAAAAACATTCAGTACTTC
TRBJ2-7	TRBD1	TRBV6-1	-	CASSWEQGAYEQYF	TGTGCCAGCAGCTGGGAACAGGGGGCTTACGAGCAGTACTTC
TRBJ2-7	TRBD2	TRBV5-1	many	CASSLGLAGTNEQYF	TGCGCCAGCAGCTTAGGACTAGCGGGAACGAACGAGCAGTACTTC
TRBJ2-3	TRBD2	TRBV5-8	few	CASSFGTSGLSTDTQYF	TGTGCCAGCAGCTTCGGCACTAGCGGCCTTAGCACAGATACGCAGTATTTT
TRBJ2-7	-	TRBV11-2	-	CASSSPRGTVSYEQYF	TGTGCCAGCAGCTCCCCCAGGGGTACCGTAAGTTACGAGCAGTACTTC
TRBJ2-1	TRBD2	TRBV4-1	-	CASSQVGGRYNEQFF	TGCGCCAGCAGCCAAGTGGGCGGGAGATACAATGAGCAGTTCTTC
TRBJ2-7	-	TRBV28	many	CASSPGTIYEQYF	TGTGCCAGCAGCCCCGGGACCATCTACGAGCAGTACTTC
TRBJ2-1	-	TRBV29-1	-	CSVRQYNEQFF	TGCAGCGTCCGACAATACAATGAGCAGTTCTTC
TRBJ2-1	TRBD1	TRBV5-1	-	CASSPPRDSYNEQFF	TGCGCCAGCAGCCCGCCCCGGGACAGTTACAATGAGCAGTTCTTC
TRBJ2-4	-	TRBV27	many	CASSFDLQLAKNIQYF	TGTGCCAGCAGTTTCGATCTACAGCTAGCCAAAAACATTCAGTACTTC
TRBJ2-3	-	TRBV30	few	CAWTKVSDTQYF	TGTGCCTGGACGAAGGTTTCAGATACGCAGTATTTT
TRBJ1-1	TRBD1	TRBV2	many	CASNYRGRGTEAFF	TGTGCCAGCAATTACAGGGGGCGAGGCACTGAAGCTTTCTTT
TRBJ1-1	-	TRBV15	few	CATSRPGTKGKAFF	TGTGCCACCAGCAGACCCGGGACTAAGGGGAAAGCTTTCTTT
TRBJ1-1	-	TRBV6-9	-	CASSLVAAGRAAEAFF	TGTGCCAGCAGTTTAGTTGCCGCTGGCAGGGCGGCTGAAGCTTTCTTT
TRBJ1-1	TRBD1	TRBV19	few	CASRRPGGARTEAFF	TGTGCCAGTAGGCGGCCAGGGGGCGCTCGGACTGAAGCTTTCTTT